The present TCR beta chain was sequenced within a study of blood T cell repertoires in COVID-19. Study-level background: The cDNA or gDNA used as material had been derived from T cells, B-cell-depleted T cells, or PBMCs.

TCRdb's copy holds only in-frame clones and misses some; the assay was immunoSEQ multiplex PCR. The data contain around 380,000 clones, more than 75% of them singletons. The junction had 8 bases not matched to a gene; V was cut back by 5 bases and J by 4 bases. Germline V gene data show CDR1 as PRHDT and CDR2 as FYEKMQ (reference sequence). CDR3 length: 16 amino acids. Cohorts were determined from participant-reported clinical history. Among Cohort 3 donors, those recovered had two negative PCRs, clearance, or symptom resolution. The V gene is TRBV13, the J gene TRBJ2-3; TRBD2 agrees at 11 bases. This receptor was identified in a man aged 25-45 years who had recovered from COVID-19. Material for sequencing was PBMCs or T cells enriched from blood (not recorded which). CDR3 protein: CASSHQTSGVADTQYF. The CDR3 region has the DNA TGTGCCAGCAGCCATCAGACTAGCGGGGTGGCAGATACGCAGTATTTT.